This T cell receptor (beta chain) was captured by sequencing in a study of T-cell reconstitution after alpha-beta-depleted transplantation in children. A TCRbeta library incorporating unique molecular identifiers was prepared. TCRdb passed the PCR reads through MiXCR, listing each CDR3 protein once. The sample carries 350,000 to 500,000 distinct CDR3 sequences, approximately 41% recorded once. CDR3 length: 18 residues. The germline V gene encodes CDR1 GTSNPN and CDR2 SVGIG (reference sequence). V lost 0 bases and J 1 base, leaving 18 bases between the germline ends. The rearrangement joins TRBV30 to TRBJ2-2; tentatively, D is TRBD2 (6 bases). The TCR sequence derives from a girl aged 2 to 10 with aplastic anemia, due to receive a stem cell transplant. This specimen consisted of PBMCs, obtained before TCRalphabeta/CD19-depleted stem cell transplant. CDR3 region: CAWSVLGPLGGNTGELFF. The CDR3 DNA is TGTGCCTGGAGTGTACTAGGCCCACTGGGGGGGAACACCGGGGAGCTGTTTTTT. Together with reference TRBV30 and TRBJ2-2, the CDR3 gives the full variable domain: SQTIHQWPATLVQPVGSPLSLECTVEGTSNPNLYWYRQAAGRGLQLLFYSVGIGQISSEVPQNLSASRPQDRQFILSSKKLLLSDSGFYLCAWSVLGPLGGNTGELFFGEGSRLTVL.